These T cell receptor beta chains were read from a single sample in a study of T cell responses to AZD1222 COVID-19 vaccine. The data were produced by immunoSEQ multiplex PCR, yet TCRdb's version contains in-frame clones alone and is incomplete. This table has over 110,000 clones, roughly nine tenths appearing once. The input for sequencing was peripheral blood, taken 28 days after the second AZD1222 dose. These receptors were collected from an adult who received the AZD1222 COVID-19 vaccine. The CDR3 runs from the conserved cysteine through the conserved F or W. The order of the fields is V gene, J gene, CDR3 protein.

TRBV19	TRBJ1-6	CASSGLADGSPLHF
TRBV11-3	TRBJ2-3	CASSLGGGVGTDTQYF
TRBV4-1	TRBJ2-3	CASSQDRGGRSGTQYF
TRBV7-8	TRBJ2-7	CASSLAGTSANYEQYF
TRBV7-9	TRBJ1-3	CASSLQGVTGNTIYF
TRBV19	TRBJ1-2	CASRTQVGGYTF
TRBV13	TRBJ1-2	CASSQNQDRINRYGYTF
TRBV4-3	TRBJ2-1	CASSQGGLAGVGEQFF
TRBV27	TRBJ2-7	CASSLSTGPTYEQYF
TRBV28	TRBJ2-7	CASSTSGSIIEQYF
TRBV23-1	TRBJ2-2	CASSQSGPRGANTGELFF
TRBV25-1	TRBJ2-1	CASRTGQGTYNEQFF
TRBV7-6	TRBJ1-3	CASSPDPYPPSGNTIYF
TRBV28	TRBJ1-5	CASRPSGTGGNQPQHF
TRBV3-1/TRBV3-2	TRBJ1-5	CASSQALANQPQHF
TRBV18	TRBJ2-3	CASSPGLAGVDTQYF
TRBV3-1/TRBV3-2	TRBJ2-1	CASSEEREQFF
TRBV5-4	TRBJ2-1	CASSLKNDNEQFF
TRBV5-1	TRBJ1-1	CASNLGRTNTEAFF
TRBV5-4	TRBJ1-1	CASSLDRRNTEAFF
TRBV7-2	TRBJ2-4	CASSFGVGNGENIQYF
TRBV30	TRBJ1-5	CAWSEGYSNQPQHF
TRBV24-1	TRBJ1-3	CATSDWPRGNTIYF
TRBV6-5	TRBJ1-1	CASRATDKNTEAFF
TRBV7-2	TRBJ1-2	CASSLGGLDYGYTF
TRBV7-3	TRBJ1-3	CASSAEGGNTIYF
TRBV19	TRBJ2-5	CASSPTGEETQYF
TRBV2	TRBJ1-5	CASSDGARGVQPQHF
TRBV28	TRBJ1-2	CASRSDRVGGYTF